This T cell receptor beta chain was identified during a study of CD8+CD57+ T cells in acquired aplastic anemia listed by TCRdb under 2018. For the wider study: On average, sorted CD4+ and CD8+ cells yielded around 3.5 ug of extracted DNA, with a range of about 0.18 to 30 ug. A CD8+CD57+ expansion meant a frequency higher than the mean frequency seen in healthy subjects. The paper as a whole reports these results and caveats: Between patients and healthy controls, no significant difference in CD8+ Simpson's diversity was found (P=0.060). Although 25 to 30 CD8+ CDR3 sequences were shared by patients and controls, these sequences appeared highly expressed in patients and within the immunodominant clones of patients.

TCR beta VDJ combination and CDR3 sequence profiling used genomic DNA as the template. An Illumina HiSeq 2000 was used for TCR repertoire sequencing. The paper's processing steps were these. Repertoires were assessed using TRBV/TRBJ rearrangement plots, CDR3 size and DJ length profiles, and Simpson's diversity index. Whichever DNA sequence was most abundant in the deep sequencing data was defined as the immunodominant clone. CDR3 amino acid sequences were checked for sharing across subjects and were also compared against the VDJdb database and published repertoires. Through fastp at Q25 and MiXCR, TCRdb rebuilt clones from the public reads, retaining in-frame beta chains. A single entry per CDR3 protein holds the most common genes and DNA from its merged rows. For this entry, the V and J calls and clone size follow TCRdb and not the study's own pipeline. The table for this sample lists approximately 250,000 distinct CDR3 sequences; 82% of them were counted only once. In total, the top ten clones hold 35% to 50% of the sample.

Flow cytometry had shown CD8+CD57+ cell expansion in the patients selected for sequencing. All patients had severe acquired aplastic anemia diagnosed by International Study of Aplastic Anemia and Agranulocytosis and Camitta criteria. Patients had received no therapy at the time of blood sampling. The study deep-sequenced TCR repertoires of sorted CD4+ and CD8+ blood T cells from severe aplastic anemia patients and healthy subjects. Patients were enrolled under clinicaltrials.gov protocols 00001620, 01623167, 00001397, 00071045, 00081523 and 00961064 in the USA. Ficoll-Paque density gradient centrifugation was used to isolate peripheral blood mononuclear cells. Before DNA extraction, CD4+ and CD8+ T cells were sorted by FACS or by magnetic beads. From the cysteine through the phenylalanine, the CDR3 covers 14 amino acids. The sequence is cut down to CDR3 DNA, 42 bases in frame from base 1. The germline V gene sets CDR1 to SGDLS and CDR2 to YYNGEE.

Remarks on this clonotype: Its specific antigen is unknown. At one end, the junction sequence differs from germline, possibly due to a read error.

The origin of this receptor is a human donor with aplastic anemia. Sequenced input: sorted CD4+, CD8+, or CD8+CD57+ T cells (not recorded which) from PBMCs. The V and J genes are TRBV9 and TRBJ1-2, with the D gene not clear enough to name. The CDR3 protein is CASSVDIRLGAQSF. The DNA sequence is TGTGCCAGCAGCGTAGATATCAGATTAGGTGCGCAGTCCTTC.